This T cell receptor beta chain was identified in a study of a mutant IDH1 vaccine in newly diagnosed glioma. Study as a whole: Patients in the study were vaccinated eight times, receiving shots in weeks 1, 3, 5, 7, 11, 15, 19 and 23. Antecedent treatment encompassed radiotherapy, temozolomide, or their combination; the majority received both.

CDR1 and CDR2 (germline): MDHEN, SYDVKM. This CDR3 is 16 amino acids long. Germline trimming cut 4 bases from V and 5 bases from J; bases unmatched to any gene: 11. Study-wide points: Shifts in the top peripheral T cell clonotypes seemed unrelated to pseudoprogression.

About this clone itself: Its antigen remains unknown.

Time point of the sample: week 11, during vaccination. Mutant IDH1 20-mer peptide, at 300 ug, made up each vaccine dose, with topical imiquimod. Those who donated had recent WHO grade 3 or 4 IDH1-mutant, ATRX-lost astrocytomas. Profiled with immunoSEQ multiplex PCR; TCRdb holds only in-frame clones, not every one. The sample has about 130,000 clones, around 80% seen once. This TCR was sampled from a man aged 35 to 55 with glioma. The chain joins TRBV28 to TRBJ1-5, with 7 bases identical to TRBD1. Sample: PBMCs, taken from a glioma patient whose treatment included an IDH1 peptide vaccine. CDR3 loop: CASSSPGGGLHQPQHF. CDR3 in DNA: TGTGCCAGCAGTTCACCAGGGGGGGGTCTTCATCAGCCCCAGCATTTT. Together with reference TRBV28 and TRBJ1-5, the CDR3 gives the full variable domain: DVKVTQSSRYLVKRTGEKVFLECVQDMDHENMFWYRQDPGLGLRLIYFSYDVKMKEKGDIPEGYSVSREKKERFSLILESASTNQTSMYLCASSSPGGGLHQPQHFGDGTRLSIL.